A selection of T cell receptor beta chains follows, all from one sample in a study of T cell responses to AZD1222 COVID-19 vaccine. Repertoires were generated with immunoSEQ multiplex PCR, while TCRdb's copy carries only in-frame clones and drops some. The sample lists about 120,000 clones, approximately 92% occurring once. The sample here was peripheral blood, taken on day 0 of AZD1222 vaccination. The receptor source for this set is an adult in good health. Each CDR3 is given with its conserved first and last residue. The D gene is left open where the match is weak. Part of the rows lack a size; the others show once, few, many or a class for expanded clones.

D gene: -
V gene: TRBV2
J gene: TRBJ2-3
clone size: -
CDR3 protein: CASRGRGSDTQYF
CDR3 DNA: TGTGCCAGCAGGGGCCGGGGCTCAGATACGCAGTATTTT

D gene: TRBD1
V gene: TRBV7-2
J gene: TRBJ2-1
clone size: -
CDR3 protein: CASSLRGQGYNEQFF
CDR3 DNA: TGTGCCAGCAGCCTACGGGGACAGGGTTACAATGAGCAGTTCTTC

D gene: -
V gene: TRBV28
J gene: TRBJ2-7
clone size: -
CDR3 protein: CASSSGGLGSYEQYF
CDR3 DNA: TGTGCCAGCAGTTCCGGAGGTCTGGGCTCCTACGAGCAGTACTTC

D gene: -
V gene: TRBV5-1
J gene: TRBJ2-2
clone size: once
CDR3 protein: CASSSNWGTNTGELFF
CDR3 DNA: TGCGCCAGCAGCTCTAATTGGGGTACGAACACCGGGGAGCTGTTTTTT

D gene: TRBD1
V gene: TRBV6-2/TRBV6-3
J gene: TRBJ1-1
clone size: -
CDR3 protein: CASSPSGTGNTEAFF
CDR3 DNA: TGTGCCAGCAGTCCCTCCGGGACAGGGAACACTGAAGCTTTCTTT

D gene: -
V gene: TRBV5-6
J gene: TRBJ1-5
clone size: once
CDR3 protein: CASSFAGDQPQHF
CDR3 DNA: TGTGCCAGCAGCTTTGCAGGGGATCAGCCCCAGCATTTT

D gene: -
V gene: TRBV6-2/TRBV6-3
J gene: TRBJ1-5
clone size: -
CDR3 protein: CASSWEEGVFRHSNQPQHF
CDR3 DNA: TGTGCCAGCAGTTGGGAAGAGGGCGTATTTAGGCATAGCAATCAGCCCCAGCATTTT

D gene: -
V gene: TRBV28
J gene: TRBJ2-1
clone size: -
CDR3 protein: CASSPIADDPNEQFF
CDR3 DNA: TGTGCCAGCAGTCCTATTGCCGATGACCCGAATGAGCAGTTCTTC

D gene: TRBD2
V gene: TRBV19
J gene: TRBJ2-5
clone size: -
CDR3 protein: CASSIQASGTGTQYF
CDR3 DNA: TGTGCCAGTAGTATCCAGGCTAGCGGGACCGGGACCCAGTACTTC

D gene: -
V gene: TRBV5-1
J gene: TRBJ2-7
clone size: -
CDR3 protein: CASSLIQAAGYEQYF
CDR3 DNA: TGCGCCAGCAGCTTGATCCAGGCAGCGGGCTACGAGCAGTACTTC

D gene: -
V gene: TRBV27
J gene: TRBJ1-1
clone size: -
CDR3 protein: CASSLLARVRSTEAFF
CDR3 DNA: TGTGCCAGCAGTTTATTAGCCAGGGTTCGATCCACTGAAGCTTTCTTT

D gene: TRBD1
V gene: TRBV19
J gene: TRBJ1-1
clone size: -
CDR3 protein: CASTAQGGNTEAFF
CDR3 DNA: TGTGCCAGTACCGCACAGGGGGGGAACACTGAAGCTTTCTTT

D gene: -
V gene: TRBV19
J gene: TRBJ1-1
clone size: -
CDR3 protein: CATKEGLGTEAFF
CDR3 DNA: TGTGCCACCAAGGAAGGGCTGGGCACTGAAGCTTTCTTT

D gene: -
V gene: TRBV7-2
J gene: TRBJ1-5
clone size: -
CDR3 protein: CASSFKGDQPQHF
CDR3 DNA: TGTGCCAGCAGCTTTAAGGGCGATCAGCCCCAGCATTTT

D gene: -
V gene: TRBV3-1/TRBV3-2
J gene: TRBJ1-2
clone size: -
CDR3 protein: CASSFGVSDLYGYTF
CDR3 DNA: TGTGCCAGCAGCTTTGGGGTGTCGGACCTCTATGGCTACACCTTC

D gene: -
V gene: TRBV5-6
J gene: TRBJ1-1
clone size: -
CDR3 protein: CASSFPQGNTEAFF
CDR3 DNA: TGTGCCAGCAGCTTTCCCCAGGGAAACACTGAAGCTTTCTTT

D gene: TRBD1
V gene: TRBV7-8
J gene: TRBJ1-3
clone size: -
CDR3 protein: CASSLNRGSGNTIYF
CDR3 DNA: TGTGCCAGCAGCTTAAACAGGGGCTCTGGAAACACCATATATTTT

D gene: -
V gene: TRBV28
J gene: TRBJ2-3
clone size: -
CDR3 protein: CASSQFDVTPTQYF
CDR3 DNA: TGTGCCAGCAGCCAATTTGACGTAACTCCTACGCAGTATTTT

D gene: TRBD1
V gene: TRBV5-1
J gene: TRBJ1-3
clone size: -
CDR3 protein: CASSLGDSLGNTIYF
CDR3 DNA: TGCGCCAGCAGCTTGGGGGACAGTCTAGGAAACACCATATATTTT

D gene: TRBD2
V gene: TRBV2
J gene: TRBJ2-3
clone size: -
CDR3 protein: CASSSQRGRTDTQYF
CDR3 DNA: TGTGCCAGCAGTTCCCAGCGGGGGCGCACAGATACGCAGTATTTT

D gene: TRBD1
V gene: TRBV19
J gene: TRBJ1-5
clone size: -
CDR3 protein: CASASRGTGGVLGNQPQHF
CDR3 DNA: TGTGCCAGTGCCAGTAGGGGGACAGGGGGCGTTCTGGGCAATCAGCCCCAGCATTTT

D gene: TRBD2
V gene: TRBV19
J gene: TRBJ2-1
clone size: few
CDR3 protein: CASSIVGSSGANEQFF
CDR3 DNA: TGTGCCAGTAGTATTGTAGGTTCTAGCGGGGCTAATGAGCAGTTCTTC

D gene: -
V gene: TRBV30
J gene: TRBJ1-2
clone size: -
CDR3 protein: CAWSRPSSSYTF
CDR3 DNA: TGTGCCTGGAGCCGCCCCTCTTCGAGCTACACCTTC

D gene: -
V gene: TRBV6-5
J gene: TRBJ2-2
clone size: -
CDR3 protein: CASTLGGELFF
CDR3 DNA: TGTGCCAGCACCCTAGGCGGGGAGCTGTTTTTT

D gene: TRBD1
V gene: TRBV6-6
J gene: TRBJ2-2
clone size: -
CDR3 protein: CASSRGPNTGELFF
CDR3 DNA: TGTGCCAGCAGTAGGGGGCCGAACACCGGGGAGCTGTTTTTT

D gene: TRBD1
V gene: TRBV5-1
J gene: TRBJ2-3
clone size: -
CDR3 protein: CASSRDRGKTDTQYF
CDR3 DNA: TGCGCCAGCAGCCGGGACAGGGGTAAGACAGATACGCAGTATTTT

D gene: -
V gene: TRBV19
J gene: TRBJ1-1
clone size: -
CDR3 protein: CASSPGTPGGEAFF
CDR3 DNA: TGTGCCAGTAGCCCCGGGACTCCGGGAGGAGAAGCTTTCTTT

D gene: -
V gene: TRBV27
J gene: TRBJ2-7
clone size: -
CDR3 protein: CASSLGQTYEQYF
CDR3 DNA: TGTGCCAGCAGTTTAGGACAGACCTACGAGCAGTACTTC

D gene: TRBD1
V gene: TRBV18
J gene: TRBJ2-5
clone size: -
CDR3 protein: CASSRQGSQETQYF
CDR3 DNA: TGTGCCAGCTCTCGACAGGGATCCCAAGAGACCCAGTACTTC

D gene: -
V gene: TRBV2
J gene: TRBJ2-2
clone size: -
CDR3 protein: CASRSTGELFF
CDR3 DNA: TGTGCCAGCAGAAGCACCGGGGAGCTGTTTTTT

D gene: TRBD1
V gene: TRBV6-4
J gene: TRBJ2-2
clone size: once
CDR3 protein: CASSRQGGLAANTGELFF
CDR3 DNA: TGTGCCAGCAGTAGACAGGGGGGCCTAGCGGCGAACACCGGGGAGCTGTTTTTT

D gene: TRBD1
V gene: TRBV5-1
J gene: TRBJ2-2
clone size: -
CDR3 protein: CASSPPGQGSGGELFF
CDR3 DNA: TGCGCCAGCAGCCCGCCGGGACAGGGGTCGGGCGGGGAGCTGTTTTTT

D gene: -
V gene: TRBV29-1
J gene: TRBJ1-1
clone size: -
CDR3 protein: CSVYRTMNTEAFF
CDR3 DNA: TGCAGCGTTTACCGTACGATGAACACTGAAGCTTTCTTT

D gene: -
V gene: TRBV7-2
J gene: TRBJ2-3
clone size: once
CDR3 protein: CASSLRGGPTDTQYF
CDR3 DNA: TGTGCCAGCAGCCTCCGGGGCGGACCCACAGATACGCAGTATTTT

D gene: -
V gene: TRBV29-1
J gene: TRBJ2-2
clone size: once
CDR3 protein: CSVLQGNTGELFF
CDR3 DNA: TGCAGCGTCTTACAGGGGAACACCGGGGAGCTGTTTTTT

D gene: TRBD1
V gene: TRBV2
J gene: TRBJ1-5
clone size: -
CDR3 protein: CASRPDRGQPQHF
CDR3 DNA: TGTGCCAGCAGACCGGACAGGGGTCAGCCCCAGCATTTT